Presented here are 5 T cell receptor beta chains from one specimen sequenced in a study of radiotherapy plus CTLA-4 blockade in lung cancer. Some clones are missing from TCRdb's copy, which holds only in-frame ones; the method was immunoSEQ multiplex PCR. The data contain tens of thousands of clones, 70% to 80% of them seen just once; the ten biggest clones take up 15% to 20%. This material consisted of peripheral blood, taken from a patient treated with radiotherapy plus ipilimumab. Receptors were obtained from a human donor with non-small cell lung cancer whose response to radiotherapy plus ipilimumab could not be evaluated. Some clones in this sample may be carry-over from other donors' samples.

This rearrangement joins TRBV20-1 to TRBJ1-2; D not resolved. There are 11 residues in the CDR3. V lost 7 bases and J 4 bases, leaving 10 bases between the germline ends. Germline V lookup: CDR1 DFQATT, CDR2 SNEGSKA (reference sequence). CDR3 sequence: CSVDAGYGYTF. Here the CDR3 DNA reads TGCAGTGTCGACGCGGGCTATGGCTACACCTTC.

To note about this clone: Germline and junction disagree at one end, which may indicate a read error. The chain links TRBV18 to TRBJ2-7; 9 nucleotides align to TRBD1. This CDR3 comprises 12 residues. Germline values: CDR1 KGHSH, CDR2 LQKENI. In DNA form, the CDR3 reads TGTGCCAGCTCACCACCGAGTGGGACAGGGTCCTTC. Translating it yields CASSPPSGTGSF.

This clone was seen a single time. V is TRBV18 and J is TRBJ2-4; D is ambiguous. The CDR3 has 13 residues. CDR1 is KGHSH and CDR2 is LQKENI in the germline V gene. V lost 10 bases, J lost 0 bases, and 10 bases lay in between. The CDR3 is CATASLAKNIQYF. CDR3 sequence (DNA): TGTGCCACCGCGAGTCTAGCCAAAAACATTCAGTACTTC.

This chain joins TRBV7-6 and TRBJ1-2; tentatively, D is TRBD1 (5 bases). The CDR3 consists of 13 residues. Trimming took off 3 bases at V and 3 bases at J, with 8 bases between the two ends. Germline V gives CDR1 SGHVS, CDR2 FNYEAQ. The DNA for the CDR3 is TGTGCCAGCAGCTTTGGGGGGGACTATGGCTACACCTTC. The encoded protein is CASSFGGDYGYTF.

The chain couples TRBV5-1 to TRBJ1-2, with D hard to call. The CDR3 totals 13 residues. The germline CDR1 and CDR2 sequences are SGHRS and YFSETQ. Trimming removed 6 bases from V and 1 base from J, with 10 bases in between. CDR3 sequence reads: CASTEGVNYGYTF. The CDR3 region has the DNA TGCGCCAGCACCGAGGGCGTTAACTATGGCTACACCTTC. Complete variable domain (other parts from reference TRBV5-1 and TRBJ1-2): KAGVTQTPRYLIKTRGQQVTLSCSPISGHRSVSWYQQTPGQGLQFLFEYFSETQRNKGNFPGRFSGRQFSNSRSEMNVSTLELGDSALYLCASTEGVNYGYTFGSGTRLTVV.